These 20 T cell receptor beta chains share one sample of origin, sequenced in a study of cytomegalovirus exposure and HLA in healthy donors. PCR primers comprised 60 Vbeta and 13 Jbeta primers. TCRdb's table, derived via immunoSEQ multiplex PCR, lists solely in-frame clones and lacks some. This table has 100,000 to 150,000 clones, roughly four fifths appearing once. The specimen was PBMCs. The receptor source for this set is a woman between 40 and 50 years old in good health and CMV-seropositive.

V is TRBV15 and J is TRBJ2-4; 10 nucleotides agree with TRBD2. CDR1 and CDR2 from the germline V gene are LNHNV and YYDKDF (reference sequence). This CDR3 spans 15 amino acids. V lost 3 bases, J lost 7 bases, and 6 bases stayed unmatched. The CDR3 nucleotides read TGTGCCACCAGCAGGAGTCCTAGCGGGAGCAACATTCAGTACTTC. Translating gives CATSRSPSGSNIQYF.

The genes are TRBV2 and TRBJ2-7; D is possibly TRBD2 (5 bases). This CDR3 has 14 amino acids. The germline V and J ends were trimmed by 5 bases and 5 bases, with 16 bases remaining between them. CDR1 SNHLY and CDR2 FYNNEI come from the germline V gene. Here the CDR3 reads CASSRNGVPNEQYF. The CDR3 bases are TGTGCCAGCAGTCGAAACGGGGTTCCTAACGAGCAGTACTTC.

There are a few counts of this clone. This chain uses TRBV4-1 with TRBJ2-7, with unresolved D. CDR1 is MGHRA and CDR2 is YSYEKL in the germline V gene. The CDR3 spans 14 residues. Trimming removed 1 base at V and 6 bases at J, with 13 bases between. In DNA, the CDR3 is TGCGCCAGCAGCCAAGTTGAAGGAGCCCCCGAGCAGTACTTC. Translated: CASSQVEGAPEQYF.

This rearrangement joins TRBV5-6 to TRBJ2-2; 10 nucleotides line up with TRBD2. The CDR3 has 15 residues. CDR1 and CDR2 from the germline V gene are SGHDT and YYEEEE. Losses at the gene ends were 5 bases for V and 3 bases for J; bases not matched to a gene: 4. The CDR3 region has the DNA TGTGCCAGCAGATCTAGCGGGAGAGACACCGGGGAGCTGTTTTTT. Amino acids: CASRSSGRDTGELFF.

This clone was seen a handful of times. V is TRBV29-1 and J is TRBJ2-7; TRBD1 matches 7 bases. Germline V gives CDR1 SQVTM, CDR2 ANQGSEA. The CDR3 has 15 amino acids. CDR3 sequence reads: CLQSRDSRASYEQYF. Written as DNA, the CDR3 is TGCCTTCAGTCCCGGGACAGTCGAGCCTCCTACGAGCAGTACTTC.

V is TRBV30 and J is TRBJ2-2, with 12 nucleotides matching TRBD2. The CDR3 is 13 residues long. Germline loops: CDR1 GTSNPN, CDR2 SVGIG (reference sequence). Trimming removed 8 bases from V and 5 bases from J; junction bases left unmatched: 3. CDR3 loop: CAGTSGRTGELFF. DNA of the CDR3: TGTGCCGGAACTAGCGGGAGGACCGGGGAGCTGTTTTTT.

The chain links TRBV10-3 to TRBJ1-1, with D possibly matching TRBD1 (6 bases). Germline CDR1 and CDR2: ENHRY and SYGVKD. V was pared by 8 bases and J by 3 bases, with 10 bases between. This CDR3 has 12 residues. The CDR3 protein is CAIQGWDTEAFF. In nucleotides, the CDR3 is TGTGCCATCCAGGGGTGGGACACTGAAGCTTTCTTT.

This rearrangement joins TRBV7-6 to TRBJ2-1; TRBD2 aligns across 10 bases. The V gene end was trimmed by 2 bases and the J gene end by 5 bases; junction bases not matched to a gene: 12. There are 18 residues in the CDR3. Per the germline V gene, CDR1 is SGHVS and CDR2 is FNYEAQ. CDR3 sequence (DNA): TGTGCCAGCAGCTTAATCTACCAGGCTAGCGGGAGCAACAATGAGCAGTTCTTC. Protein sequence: CASSLIYQASGSNNEQFF.

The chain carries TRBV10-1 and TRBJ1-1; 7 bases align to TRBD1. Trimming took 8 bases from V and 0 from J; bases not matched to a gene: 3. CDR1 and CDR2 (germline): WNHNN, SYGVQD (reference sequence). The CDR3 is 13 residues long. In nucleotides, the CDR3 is TGCGCCAGCCGTCAGGGGGTGAACACTGAAGCTTTCTTT. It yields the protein CASRQGVNTEAFF.

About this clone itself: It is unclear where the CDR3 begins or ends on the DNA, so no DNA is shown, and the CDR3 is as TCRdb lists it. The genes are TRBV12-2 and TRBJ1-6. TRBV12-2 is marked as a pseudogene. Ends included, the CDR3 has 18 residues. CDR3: CASRFAGGAGHFFSPLHF.

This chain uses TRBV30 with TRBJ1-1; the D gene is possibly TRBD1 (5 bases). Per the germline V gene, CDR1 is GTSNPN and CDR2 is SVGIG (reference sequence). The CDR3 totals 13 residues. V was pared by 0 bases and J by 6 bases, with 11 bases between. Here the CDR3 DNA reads TGTGCCTGGAGTGTTCAGGGCGGCGCTGAAGCTTTCTTT. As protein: CAWSVQGGAEAFF.

CDR3 DNA sequence: TGCGCCAGCAGCCCCTCACCGGGACAGTCCTACGAGCAGTACTTC. Translated, it gives CASSPSPGQSYEQYF. The chain carries TRBV4-1 and TRBJ2-7; 7 nucleotides align to TRBD1. Germline-derived CDR1 and CDR2 are MGHRA and YSYEKL. The V gene end was trimmed by 4 bases and the J gene end by 1 base; junction bases not matched to a gene: 7. This CDR3 has 15 amino acids.

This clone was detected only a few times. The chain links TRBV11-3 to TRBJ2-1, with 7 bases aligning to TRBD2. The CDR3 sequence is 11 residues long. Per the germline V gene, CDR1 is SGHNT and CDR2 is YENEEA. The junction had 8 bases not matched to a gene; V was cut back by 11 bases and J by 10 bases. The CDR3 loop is CASSGAGEQFF. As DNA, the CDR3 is TGTGCCTCTAGCGGTGCGGGGGAGCAGTTCTTC.

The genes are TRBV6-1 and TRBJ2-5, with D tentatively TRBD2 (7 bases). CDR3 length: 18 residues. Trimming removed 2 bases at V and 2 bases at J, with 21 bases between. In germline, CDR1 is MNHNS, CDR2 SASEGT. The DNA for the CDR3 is TGTGCCAGCAGTGAAAGGGGGGAGGGTAGCGGCCTACAAGAGACCCAGTACTTC. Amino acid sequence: CASSERGEGSGLQETQYF.

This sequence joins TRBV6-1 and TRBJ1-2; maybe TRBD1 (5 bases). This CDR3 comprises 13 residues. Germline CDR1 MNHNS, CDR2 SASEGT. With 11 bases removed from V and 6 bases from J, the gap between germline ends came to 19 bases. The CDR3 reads CAALQGKRDGYTF. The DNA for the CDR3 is TGTGCCGCACTGCAGGGAAAACGCGATGGCTACACCTTC.

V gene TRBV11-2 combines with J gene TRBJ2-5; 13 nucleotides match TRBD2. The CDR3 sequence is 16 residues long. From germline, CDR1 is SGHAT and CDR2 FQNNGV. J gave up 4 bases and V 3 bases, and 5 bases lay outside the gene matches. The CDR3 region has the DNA TGTGCCAGCAGCTTGGGGACTAGCGGGATTCGAGAGACCCAGTACTTC. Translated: CASSLGTSGIRETQYF.

CDR3 residues: CASSSPDLLETQYF. The CDR3 DNA follows: TGTGCCAGCAGCTCCCCGGACTTGTTAGAGACCCAGTACTTC. The rearrangement uses TRBV7-2 and TRBJ2-5; weak D call: TRBD2 (5 bases). The CDR3 runs to 14 residues. Trimming shortened V by 4 bases and J by 4 bases, and 13 bases separated the two germline ends. Germline values: CDR1 SGHTA, CDR2 FQGNSA.

The CDR3 DNA is TGTGCCACCAGGACTAGCTCCTACGAGCAGTACTTC. Translated, it gives CATRTSSYEQYF. V usage is TRBV10-3 and J usage is TRBJ2-7; 7 nucleotides line up with TRBD2. This CDR3 region has 12 residues. The ends lost 10 bases at V and 0 bases at J; junction bases unmatched: 3. Germline V CDR1 and CDR2: ENHRY, SYGVKD.

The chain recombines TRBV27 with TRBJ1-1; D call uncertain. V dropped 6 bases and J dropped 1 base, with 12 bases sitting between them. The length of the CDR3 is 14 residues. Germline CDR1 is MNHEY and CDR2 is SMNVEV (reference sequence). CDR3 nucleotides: TGTGCCAGCAGAGGGAGATCCGAGAACACTGAAGCTTTCTTT. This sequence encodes CASRGRSENTEAFF.

The CDR3 nucleotides are TGCAGCGTATCAACGGGAGAAACCTACGAGCAGTACTTC. Its protein is CSVSTGETYEQYF. V is TRBV29-1 and J is TRBJ2-7; TRBD2 is a possible D gene (6 bases). Germline assignment: CDR1 SQVTM and CDR2 ANQGSEA. The CDR3 spans 13 residues. Trimming cost V 6 bases and J 2 bases, with 14 bases left between them.